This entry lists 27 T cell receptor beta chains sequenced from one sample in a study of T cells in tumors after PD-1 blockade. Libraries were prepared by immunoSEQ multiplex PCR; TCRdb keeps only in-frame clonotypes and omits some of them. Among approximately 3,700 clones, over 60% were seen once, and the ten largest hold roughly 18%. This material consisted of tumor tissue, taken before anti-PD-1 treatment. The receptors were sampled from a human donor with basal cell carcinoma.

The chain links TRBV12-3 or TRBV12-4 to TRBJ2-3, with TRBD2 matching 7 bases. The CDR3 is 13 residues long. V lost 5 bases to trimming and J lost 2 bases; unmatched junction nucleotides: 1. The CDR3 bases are TGTGCCAGCAGTAGGGACTACACAGATACGCAGTATTTT. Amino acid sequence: CASSRDYTDTQYF.

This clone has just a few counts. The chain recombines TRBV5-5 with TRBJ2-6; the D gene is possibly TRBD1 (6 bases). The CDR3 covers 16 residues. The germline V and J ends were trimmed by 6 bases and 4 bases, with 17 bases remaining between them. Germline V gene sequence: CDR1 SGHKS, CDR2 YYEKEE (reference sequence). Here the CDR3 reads CASTQGPNRGANVLTF. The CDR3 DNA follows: TGTGCCAGCACCCAGGGGCCAAATCGGGGGGCCAACGTCCTGACTTTC.

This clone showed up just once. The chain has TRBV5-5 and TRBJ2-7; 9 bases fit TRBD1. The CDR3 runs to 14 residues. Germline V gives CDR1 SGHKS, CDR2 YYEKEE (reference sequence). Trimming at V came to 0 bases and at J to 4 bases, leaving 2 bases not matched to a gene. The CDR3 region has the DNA TGTGCCAGCAGCTTGGAGGACAGGGGATACGAGCAGTACTTC. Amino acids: CASSLEDRGYEQYF.

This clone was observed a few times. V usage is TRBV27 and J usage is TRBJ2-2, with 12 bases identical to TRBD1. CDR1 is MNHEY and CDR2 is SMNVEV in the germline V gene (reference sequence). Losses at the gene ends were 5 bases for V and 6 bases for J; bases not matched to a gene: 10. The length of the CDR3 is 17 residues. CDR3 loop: CASSPHGDRGRAGELFF. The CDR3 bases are TGTGCCAGCAGTCCCCATGGGGACAGGGGGCGGGCCGGGGAGCTGTTTTTT.

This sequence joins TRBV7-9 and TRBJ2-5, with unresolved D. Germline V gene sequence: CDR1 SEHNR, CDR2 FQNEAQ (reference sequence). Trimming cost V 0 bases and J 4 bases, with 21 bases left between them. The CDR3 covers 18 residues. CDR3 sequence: CASSLALRSDLQLETQYF. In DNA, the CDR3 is TGTGCCAGCAGCTTAGCGCTAAGGTCCGACCTACAGCTAGAGACCCAGTACTTC.

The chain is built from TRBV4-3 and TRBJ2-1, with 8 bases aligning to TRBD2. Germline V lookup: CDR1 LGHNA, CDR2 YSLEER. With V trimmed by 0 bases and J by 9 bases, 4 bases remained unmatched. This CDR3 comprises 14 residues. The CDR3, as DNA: TGCGCCAGCAGCCAAGATTCGGGGGGGCGTGAGCAGTTCTTC. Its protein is CASSQDSGGREQFF.

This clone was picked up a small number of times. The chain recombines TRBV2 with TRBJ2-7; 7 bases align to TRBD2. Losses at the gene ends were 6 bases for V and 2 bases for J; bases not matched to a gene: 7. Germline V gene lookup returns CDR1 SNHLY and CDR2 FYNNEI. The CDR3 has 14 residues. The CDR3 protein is CASSASGPPYEQYF. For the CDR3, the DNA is TGTGCCAGCAGCGCTAGCGGCCCTCCCTACGAGCAGTACTTC.

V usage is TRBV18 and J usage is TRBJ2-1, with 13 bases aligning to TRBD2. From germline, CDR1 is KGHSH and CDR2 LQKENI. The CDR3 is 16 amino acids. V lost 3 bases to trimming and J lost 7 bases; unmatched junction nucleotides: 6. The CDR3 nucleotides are TGTGCCAGCTCACCGACTGGACTAGCGGGAGAAAATGAGCAGTTCTTC. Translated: CASSPTGLAGENEQFF.

The CDR3 DNA reads as TGCGCCAGCAGACCCCCCGTCTGGGATACGCAGTATTTT. Protein product: CASRPPVWDTQYF. This chain uses TRBV5-1 with TRBJ2-3; D remains unclear. The germline V and J ends were trimmed by 5 bases and 6 bases, with 13 bases remaining between them. This CDR3 spans 13 amino acids. CDR1 SGHRS and CDR2 YFSETQ come from the germline V gene.

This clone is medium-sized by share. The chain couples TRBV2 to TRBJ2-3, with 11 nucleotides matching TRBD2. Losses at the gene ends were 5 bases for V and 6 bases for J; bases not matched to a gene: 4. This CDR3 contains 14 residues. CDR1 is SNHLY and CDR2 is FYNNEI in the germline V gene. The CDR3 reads CASSLAGGRDTQYF. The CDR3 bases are TGTGCCAGCAGTTTAGCGGGAGGGCGGGATACGCAGTATTTT. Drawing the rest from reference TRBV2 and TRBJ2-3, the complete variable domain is EPEVTQTPSHQVTQMGQEVILRCVPISNHLYFYWYRQILGQKVEFLVSFYNNEISEKSEIFDDQFSVERPDGSNFTLKIRSTKLEDSAMYFCASSLAGGRDTQYFGPGTRLTVL.

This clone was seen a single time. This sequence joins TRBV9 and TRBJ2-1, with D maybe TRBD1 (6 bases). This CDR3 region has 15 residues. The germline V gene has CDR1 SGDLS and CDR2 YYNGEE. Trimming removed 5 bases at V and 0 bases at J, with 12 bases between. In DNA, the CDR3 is TGTGCCAGCAGGGATTCACAGGGCTCCTACAATGAGCAGTTCTTC. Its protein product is CASRDSQGSYNEQFF.

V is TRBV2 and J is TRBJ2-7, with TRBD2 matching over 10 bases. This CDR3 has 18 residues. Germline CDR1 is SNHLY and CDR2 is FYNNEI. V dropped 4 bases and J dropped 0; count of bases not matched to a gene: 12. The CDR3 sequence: CASSVGGSGRTLSYEQYF. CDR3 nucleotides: TGTGCCAGCAGTGTGGGGGGTAGCGGGAGGACACTCTCCTACGAGCAGTACTTC.

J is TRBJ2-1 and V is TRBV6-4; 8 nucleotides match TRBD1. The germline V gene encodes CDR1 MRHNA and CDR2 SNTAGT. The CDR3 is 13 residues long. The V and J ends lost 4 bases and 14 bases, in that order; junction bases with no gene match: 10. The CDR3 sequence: CASSAAQQGGKFF. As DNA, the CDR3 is TGTGCCAGCAGTGCGGCCCAACAGGGGGGTAAGTTCTTC.

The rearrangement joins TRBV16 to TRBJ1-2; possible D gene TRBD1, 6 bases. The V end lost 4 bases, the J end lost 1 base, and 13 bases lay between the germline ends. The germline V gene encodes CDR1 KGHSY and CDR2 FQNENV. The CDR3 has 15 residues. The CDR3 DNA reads TGTGCCAGCAGCCCTCGGAGGGGGATTAACTATGGCTACACCTTC. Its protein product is CASSPRRGINYGYTF. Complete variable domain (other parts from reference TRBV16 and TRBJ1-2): GEEVAQTPKHLVRGEGQKAKLYCAPIKGHSYVFWYQQVLKNEFKFLISFQNENVFDETGMPKERFSAKCLPNSPCSLEIQATKLEDSAVYFCASSPRRGINYGYTFGSGTRLTVV.

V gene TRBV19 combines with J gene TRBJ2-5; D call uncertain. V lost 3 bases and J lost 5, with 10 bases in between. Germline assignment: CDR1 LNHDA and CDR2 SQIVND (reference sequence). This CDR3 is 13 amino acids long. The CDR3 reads CASSMVWGETQYF. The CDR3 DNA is TGTGCCAGTAGTATGGTCTGGGGTGAGACCCAGTACTTC.

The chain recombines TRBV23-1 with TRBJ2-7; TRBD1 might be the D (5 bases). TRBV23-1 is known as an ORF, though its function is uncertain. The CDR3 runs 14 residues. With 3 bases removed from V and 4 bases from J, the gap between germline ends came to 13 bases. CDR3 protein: CASSQRGRAYEQYF. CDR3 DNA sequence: TGCGCCAGCAGTCAGAGAGGCAGGGCATACGAGCAGTACTTC.

CDR3 sequence: CASSQEGLDEQYF. In DNA, the CDR3 is TGCGCCAGCAGCCAAGAGGGACTAGACGAGCAGTACTTC. This chain uses TRBV4-1 with TRBJ2-7, with 8 positions matching TRBD2. Germline trimming cut 0 bases from V and 5 bases from J; bases unmatched to any gene: 0. The CDR3 extends over 13 amino acids. Germline CDR1 MGHRA, CDR2 YSYEKL.

The CDR3 loop reads CASSLRNSYEQYF. The CDR3 DNA follows: TGTGCCAGCAGCTTGCGGAACTCCTACGAGCAGTACTTC. The V and J genes are TRBV5-6 and TRBJ2-7; D not certain. The CDR3 runs to 13 residues. V lost 1 base and J 0 bases, leaving 5 bases between the germline ends. CDR1 SGHDT and CDR2 YYEEEE come from the germline V gene.

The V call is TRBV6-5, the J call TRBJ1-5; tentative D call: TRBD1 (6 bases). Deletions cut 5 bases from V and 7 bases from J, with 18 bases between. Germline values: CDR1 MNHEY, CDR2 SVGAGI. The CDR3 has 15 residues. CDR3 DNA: TGTGCCAGCAGTCCGGGGGCCCCTGGGTTCCAGCCCCAGCATTTT. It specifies CASSPGAPGFQPQHF.

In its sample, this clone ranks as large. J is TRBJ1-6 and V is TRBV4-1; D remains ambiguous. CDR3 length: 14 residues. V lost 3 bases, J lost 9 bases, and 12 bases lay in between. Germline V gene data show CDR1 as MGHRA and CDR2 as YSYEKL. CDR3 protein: CASSQPDPGSPLHF. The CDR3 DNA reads TGCGCCAGCAGCCAGCCGGACCCGGGTTCACCCCTCCACTTT.

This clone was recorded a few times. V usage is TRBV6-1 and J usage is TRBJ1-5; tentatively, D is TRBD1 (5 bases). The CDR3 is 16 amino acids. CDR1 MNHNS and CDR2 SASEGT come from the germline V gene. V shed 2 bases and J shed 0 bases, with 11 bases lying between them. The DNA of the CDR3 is TGTGCCAGCAGTGAACTAACAGGCTATAGCAATCAGCCCCAGCATTTT. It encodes CASSELTGYSNQPQHF.

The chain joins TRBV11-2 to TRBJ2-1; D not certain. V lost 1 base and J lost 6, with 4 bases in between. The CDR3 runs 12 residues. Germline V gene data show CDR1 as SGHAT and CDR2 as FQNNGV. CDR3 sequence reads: CASSLASNEQFF. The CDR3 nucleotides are TGTGCCAGCAGCTTAGCTAGCAATGAGCAGTTCTTC.

In DNA form, the CDR3 reads TGTGCCAGCAGTCCCAACCCTTTCCCAGGGGTCTCTGGAAACACCATATATTTT. This sequence encodes CASSPNPFPGVSGNTIYF. The rearrangement joins TRBV27 to TRBJ1-3, with TRBD1 as a possible D gene (6 bases). Trimming pared 5 bases from V and 0 bases from J, leaving 20 bases between. CDR3 length equals 18 residues. Germline lookup yields CDR1 MNHEY and CDR2 SMNVEV (reference sequence).

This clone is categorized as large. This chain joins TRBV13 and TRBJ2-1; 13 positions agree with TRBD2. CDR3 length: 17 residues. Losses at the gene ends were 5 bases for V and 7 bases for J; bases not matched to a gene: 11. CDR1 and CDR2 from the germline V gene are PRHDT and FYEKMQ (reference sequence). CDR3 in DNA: TGTGCCAGCAGCCTTAGGACTAGCGGGAGTGCAGGTAATGAGCAGTTCTTC. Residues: CASSLRTSGSAGNEQFF.

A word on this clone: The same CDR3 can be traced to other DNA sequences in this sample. CDR3 in DNA: TGTGCCAGCAGTCCCAGGGGCCCCTACGAGCAGTACTTC. Its translation: CASSPRGPYEQYF. J is TRBJ2-7 and V is TRBV7-9; maybe TRBD1 (6 bases). The germline V gene has CDR1 SEHNR and CDR2 FQNEAQ (reference sequence). The CDR3 extends over 13 amino acids. Trimming took off 6 bases at V and 2 bases at J, with 11 bases between the two ends.

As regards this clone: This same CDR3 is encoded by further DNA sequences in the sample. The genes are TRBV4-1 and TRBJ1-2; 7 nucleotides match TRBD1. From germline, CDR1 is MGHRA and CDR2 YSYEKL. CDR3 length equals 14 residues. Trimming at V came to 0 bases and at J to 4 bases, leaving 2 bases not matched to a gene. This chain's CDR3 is CASSQDQGGYGYTF. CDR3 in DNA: TGCGCCAGCAGCCAAGACCAGGGGGGCTATGGCTACACCTTC.

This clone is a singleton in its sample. As DNA, the CDR3 is TGTGCCAGTAGTACCGGGACTAGCGGAGGAGGGGGCACAGATACGCAGTATTTT. Amino acids: CASSTGTSGGGGTDTQYF. This chain joins TRBV19 and TRBJ2-3; 11 nucleotides agree with TRBD2. Germline V lookup: CDR1 LNHDA, CDR2 SQIVND (reference sequence). CDR3 length equals 18 residues. J gave up 1 base and V 4 bases, and 10 bases lay outside the gene matches.